Below, 10 T cell receptor beta chains from the same sample are listed, as sequenced in a study of blood T cell repertoires in COVID-19. The data were produced by immunoSEQ multiplex PCR, yet TCRdb's version contains in-frame clones alone and is incomplete. The data hold some 200,000 clones, with 89% observed a single time. Sequences were obtained from peripheral blood. Every receptor here comes from a woman aged 40 to 50 with acute or convalescent COVID-19.

The V call is TRBV19, the J call TRBJ1-2; D is undetermined. The CDR3 sequence is 15 residues long. Germline CDR1 is LNHDA and CDR2 is SQIVND (reference sequence). The V and J ends lost 0 bases and 4 bases respectively, with 12 bases between them. CDR3 sequence reads: CASSIDTRPIYGYTF. The CDR3 DNA reads as TGTGCCAGTAGTATAGATACACGTCCGATCTATGGCTACACCTTC.

This clone was seen a single time. The J gene is TRBJ2-3, the V gene TRBV2; 11 nucleotides line up with TRBD2. The CDR3 consists of 13 residues. The germline V gene has CDR1 SNHLY and CDR2 FYNNEI. V dropped 6 bases and J dropped 8; count of bases not matched to a gene: 4. The CDR3 DNA is TGTGCCAGCAGCCCCGGGACTAGCGGTACGCAGTATTTT. This gives the protein CASSPGTSGTQYF.

A remark on this clone: Other nucleotide sequences in the sample specify the same CDR3. The J gene is TRBJ2-3, the V gene TRBV19; D call uncertain. The CDR3 length is 13 residues. The V and J ends lost 6 bases and 0 bases respectively, with 7 bases between them. Germline V gene sequence: CDR1 LNHDA, CDR2 SQIVND (reference sequence). The CDR3 sequence is CASRATSTDTQYF. Here the CDR3 DNA reads TGTGCCAGTAGAGCGACTAGCACAGATACGCAGTATTTT.

In its sample, this clone was seen a few times. The genes are TRBV30 and TRBJ1-3, with D possibly being TRBD1 (6 bases). The germline V and J ends were trimmed by 7 bases and 0 bases, with 19 bases remaining between them. In germline, CDR1 is GTSNPN, CDR2 SVGIG (reference sequence). This CDR3 has 16 amino acids. CDR3 sequence reads: CAYSMAGAFSGNTIYF. The CDR3 DNA follows: TGTGCCTACTCTATGGCAGGGGCCTTCTCTGGAAACACCATATATTTT.

The chain couples TRBV11-2 to TRBJ2-7, with a tentative D call TRBD1 (5 bases). The CDR3 consists of 14 residues. The germline gives CDR1 SGHAT, CDR2 FQNNGV. Trimming cost V 3 bases and J 3 bases, with 12 bases left between them. The CDR3, as DNA: TGTGCCAGCAGCTTCTTTCTGCAGGGCTACGAGCAGTACGTC. Translating it yields CASSFFLQGYEQYV.

J is TRBJ2-1 and V is TRBV12-5, with TRBD2 identical over 12 bases. Unmatched junction bases numbered 4, after V lost 6 bases and J lost 4 bases. CDR3 length: 15 amino acids. From germline, CDR1 is LGHNT and CDR2 FRNRAP. CDR3 region: CASGRTSGEYNEQFF. The CDR3 DNA is TGTGCTAGTGGGCGGACTAGCGGGGAGTACAATGAGCAGTTCTTC.

The rearrangement uses TRBV30 and TRBJ1-3; D remains unclear. CDR3 length: 16 amino acids. V was cut by 2 bases and J by 0 bases, with 14 bases left in between. Germline CDR1 and CDR2: GTSNPN and SVGIG (reference sequence). CDR3 in DNA: TGTGCCTGGAGTTCGACCGGGAGTTACTCTGGAAACACCATATATTTT. Its translation is CAWSSTGSYSGNTIYF.

This clone was counted a single time. The chain couples TRBV3-1 (or the pseudogene TRBV3-2) to TRBJ1-1; 12 positions agree with TRBD1. The CDR3 covers 16 residues. CDR1 is LGHDT, CDR2 YNNKEL, per germline (reference sequence). Germline trimming cut 4 bases from V and 6 bases from J; bases unmatched to any gene: 9. CDR3 bases: TGTGCCAGCAGCCCAAATTGGGGACAGGGGGCCCCTGAAGCTTTCTTT. As protein: CASSPNWGQGAPEAFF.

The gene calls are TRBV24-1 and TRBJ2-3; 7 positions match TRBD1. CDR1 and CDR2 (germline): KGHDR, SFDVKD. The CDR3 has 16 amino acids. Losses at the gene ends were 5 bases for V and 5 bases for J; bases not matched to a gene: 12. The CDR3: CATSVAGGMDLDTQYF. The CDR3 nucleotides are TGTGCCACCAGTGTGGCAGGGGGTATGGATTTAGATACGCAGTATTTT.

The chain employs TRBV19 and TRBJ1-5; D is ambiguous. This CDR3 is built from 18 residues. CDR1 and CDR2 from the germline V gene are LNHDA and SQIVND (reference sequence). The V end was cut by 1 base, the J end by 6 bases, with 22 bases between. Here the CDR3 DNA reads TGTGCCAGTAGTATAGGCTTTTGGGGAGGGCGCGCTGGTCAGCCCCAGCATTTT. Its translation is CASSIGFWGGRAGQPQHF.